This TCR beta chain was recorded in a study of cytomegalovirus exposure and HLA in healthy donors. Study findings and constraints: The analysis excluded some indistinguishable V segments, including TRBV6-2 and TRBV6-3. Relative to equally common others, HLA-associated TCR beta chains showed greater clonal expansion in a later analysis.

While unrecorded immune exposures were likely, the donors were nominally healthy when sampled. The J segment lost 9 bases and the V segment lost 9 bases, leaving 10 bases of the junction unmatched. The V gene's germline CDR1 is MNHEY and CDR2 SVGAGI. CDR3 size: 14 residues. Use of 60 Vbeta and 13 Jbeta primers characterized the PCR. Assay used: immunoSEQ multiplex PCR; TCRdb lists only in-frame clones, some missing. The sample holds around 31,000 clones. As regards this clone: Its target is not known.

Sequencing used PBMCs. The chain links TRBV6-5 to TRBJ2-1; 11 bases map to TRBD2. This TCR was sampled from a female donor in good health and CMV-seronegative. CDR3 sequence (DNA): TGTGCCAGTATAGCGGGGGGGCGACGAGGTGAGCAGTTCTTC. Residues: CASIAGGRRGEQFF.